Described below is a single T cell receptor (beta chain) sequence and its context. Antigen unknown. At the time of sampling, donors were nominally healthy, though unrecorded immune exposures were likely. Germline V gene sequence: CDR1 MGHRA, CDR2 YSYEKL. V shed 1 base and J 3 bases; nucleotides not matched to a gene: 8. The CDR3 runs to 16 residues. A multiplex PCR was run with 60 Vbeta primers and 13 Jbeta primers. Profiling relied on immunoSEQ multiplex PCR, and the TCRdb table lists in-frame clones only, not all of them. This sample's clone table lists about 140,000 clones. This specimen belongs to a study of cytomegalovirus exposure and HLA in healthy donors. Findings of the study overall: Association of around 17,000 TCR beta sequences with HLA alleles was found at 0.05 false discovery rate in a later analysis. Productive rates of about 90% or about 30% were seen for most TCR beta V segments in an earlier analysis. Later examination showed HLA-associated TCR beta chains had greater clonal expansion than equally common others.

The clonotype was recovered from a woman aged 18-29 years in good health and CMV-seronegative. This chain uses TRBV4-1 with TRBJ2-5, with 7 bases identical to TRBD2. Source material: PBMCs. The CDR3 coding sequence is TGCGCCAGCAGCCAAGCTTGGGGAGGGGAAAAAGAGACCCAGTACTTC. It is translated as CASSQAWGGEKETQYF.